The clone carrying this TCR beta chain was picked up a small number of times. What it binds is unknown. This entry comes from a study of cytomegalovirus exposure and HLA in healthy donors. Findings and caveats of the study: The authors enumerated 150 to 200 TCR beta chains as linked to cytomegalovirus. As immune exposure information, only CMV serostatus was available.

In the PCR, 60 Vbeta and 13 Jbeta primers were used. The method was immunoSEQ multiplex PCR; TCRdb's version includes in-frame clones alone and lacks a portion of them. The data hold roughly 190,000 clones, with more than 70% observed a single time. Trimming pared 4 bases from V and 14 bases from J, leaving 17 bases between. This CDR3 region has 12 residues. Germline V gene lookup returns CDR1 MNHNY and CDR2 SVGAGI (reference sequence). This chain uses TRBV6-6 with TRBJ1-2; D perhaps matches TRBD1 (6 bases). The sequencing sample was made of PBMCs. The clonotype originates from a young man in good health and CMV-seropositive. The chain's CDR3 is CASSSLWTAETF. CDR3 DNA: TGTGCCAGCAGTTCCCTCTGGACAGCAGAAACCTTC.